This T cell receptor beta chain was observed in a study of shared clonotypes between healthy human individuals. Study-level points and caveats: Generally, naive subsets (rather than memory subsets) showed larger estimated richness. Against clonotypes common to all four donors, non-shared ones had lower generation probabilities.

V was shortened by 3 bases and J by 3 bases, with 15 bases between the two germline ends. Germline CDR1 and CDR2: SGHAT and FQNNGV. The CDR3 is 15 amino acids. Comment on this clone: Antigen: not known.

Genomic DNA belonging to each subset was distributed in equal measure over several immunoSEQ plates. Sequencing used immunoSEQ multiplex PCR; TCRdb keeps in-frame clones, though not all of them. The data show 800,000 to 950,000 clones, 96% seen once. Naive CD8 cells were CD45RO-negative, positively selected for CCR7, excluding terminally differentiated effector memory CD45RA+ cells. The chain recombines TRBV11-2 with TRBJ2-7; no definite D call. The TCR comes from a man between 25 and 39 years old in good health. Sequenced sample: naive CD8+ T cells sorted from blood. CDR3: CASSFRTDPIYEQYF. For the CDR3, the DNA is TGTGCCAGCAGCTTCCGGACGGACCCAATCTACGAGCAGTACTTC.